This is a list of T cell receptor beta chains from one sample in a study of T cells in Graves' hyperthyroidism and ophthalmopathy. TCRdb independently ran MiXCR on the multiplex PCR reads; one entry per CDR3 protein. In the table there are nearly 600,000 distinct CDR3 sequences, around 14% of which are singletons. Specimen: blood. These receptors all come from a young woman with Graves' ophthalmopathy. Both conserved end residues are part of each CDR3. The D gene is left open where the match is weak.

j_call: TRBJ2-7; d_call: TRBD2; v_call: TRBV5-1; cdr3_aa: CASKLAGGTYEQYF
j_call: TRBJ1-1; d_call: -; v_call: TRBV9; cdr3_aa: CASSVAQNTEAFF
j_call: TRBJ1-1; d_call: -; v_call: TRBV2; cdr3_aa: CASSIEQGTEAFF
j_call: TRBJ1-2; d_call: -; v_call: TRBV10-3; cdr3_aa: CAITLGALGYGYTF
j_call: TRBJ2-1; d_call: -; v_call: TRBV28; cdr3_aa: CASSGPVYNEQFF
j_call: TRBJ1-4; d_call: -; v_call: TRBV20-1; cdr3_aa: CSARAGTAELWKLFF
j_call: TRBJ2-3; d_call: -; v_call: TRBV5-4; cdr3_aa: CASSLEGYTDTQYF
j_call: TRBJ1-2; d_call: -; v_call: TRBV20-1; cdr3_aa: CSAMGTIEYGYTF
j_call: TRBJ2-5; d_call: -; v_call: TRBV5-6; cdr3_aa: CASSRSLLEGKTQYF
j_call: TRBJ2-7; d_call: TRBD2; v_call: TRBV27; cdr3_aa: CASGLGQGGYEQYF
j_call: TRBJ1-2; d_call: -; v_call: TRBV4-1; cdr3_aa: CASSQAYTKSSIIGGYTF
j_call: TRBJ2-2; d_call: -; v_call: TRBV7-9; cdr3_aa: CASSSSGPNTGELFF
j_call: TRBJ2-7; d_call: TRBD1; v_call: TRBV30; cdr3_aa: CAWRRDSVTYEQYF
j_call: TRBJ1-1; d_call: TRBD1; v_call: TRBV20-1; cdr3_aa: CSARETGMRTEAFF
j_call: TRBJ2-2; d_call: -; v_call: TRBV11-3; cdr3_aa: CASSPVFNTGELFF
j_call: TRBJ1-6; d_call: TRBD1; v_call: TRBV7-9; cdr3_aa: CASSPGQGDSPLHF
j_call: TRBJ1-4; d_call: -; v_call: TRBV7-2; cdr3_aa: CGSSLGYGFLNEKLFF
j_call: TRBJ2-7; d_call: -; v_call: TRBV7-3; cdr3_aa: CASSFTGLDEQYF